This T cell receptor (beta chain) was sequenced during a study of beta chain features in type 1 diabetes. Study-wide context: What patients shared with healthy donors was a similar profile of age, gender and cell yields. The study, taken as a whole, reports: Moderate yet significant TCRB CDR3 shortening was seen in Type 1 diabetes patients in all four CD4+ subsets. cDNA-based reads could over-represent cells with high TCR expression.

Germline V CDR1 and CDR2: KGHSH, LQKENI. This CDR3 comprises 15 residues. Trimming removed 8 bases from V and 0 bases from J; junction bases left unmatched: 6. Concerning this clone itself: Its antigen remains unknown.

Sequencing targeted expressed TCRB transcripts, as all isolated RNA had been reverse transcribed. Sequencing used immunoSEQ multiplex PCR; TCRdb keeps in-frame clones, though not all of them. The sample has some 400,000 clones, approximately 15% seen once. Staining for CD45RO/CCR7/CD25/CD127/CD95/CD27 allowed sorting of CD4+ naive, central memory, regulatory and stem cell-like memory cells. This chain uses TRBV18 with TRBJ1-3; 8 bases map to TRBD1. The source material was naive CD4+ T cells from blood. This TCR came from a woman younger than 30 in good health. CDR3 nucleotides: TGTGCCAGCACCCAGACAGGGGACTCTGGAAACACCATATATTTT. It is translated as CASTQTGDSGNTIYF.